The rows below give T cell receptor beta chains drawn from one sample of a study of blood T cell repertoires in COVID-19. This table comes from immunoSEQ multiplex PCR, and its TCRdb copy is limited to in-frame clones, with some not included. This table has around 99,000 clones, approximately 88% appearing once. The sample taken for sequencing was peripheral blood. These receptors all come from a man aged 40-55 years with active or convalescent COVID-19. Each CDR3 is given with its conserved first and last residue. The order of the fields is J gene, V gene, D gene, clone size, CDR3 protein, CDR3 DNA. D genes are given only for firm matches. Some rows have no size entry. The others give once, few or many, or a class for an expanded clone.

TRBJ2-7,TRBV5-3,TRBD2,-,CARSYGREVTGDEQYF,TGTGCCAGAAGCTATGGGCGGGAGGTCACCGGAGACGAGCAGTACTTC
TRBJ2-6,TRBV11-2,-,once,CASSHLARTGANVLTF,TGTGCCAGCAGCCATCTGGCGCGGACTGGGGCCAACGTCCTGACTTTC
TRBJ2-7,TRBV28,TRBD1,-,CASRGQGASSYEQYF,TGTGCCAGCAGAGGACAGGGGGCGTCCTCCTACGAGCAGTACTTC
TRBJ1-1,TRBV9,TRBD1,-,CASSAQGAPGLNTEAFF,TGTGCCAGCAGCGCACAGGGGGCGCCAGGTTTAAACACTGAAGCTTTCTTT
TRBJ2-7,TRBV11-2,-,few,CASSKGGTVSYEQYF,TGTGCCAGCAGCAAAGGGGGGACAGTCTCCTACGAGCAGTACTTC
TRBJ1-5,TRBV4-3,-,-,CASSQALGGNQPQHF,TGCGCCAGCAGCCAGGCGTTGGGCGGCAATCAGCCCCAGCATTTT
TRBJ1-5,TRBV6-6,-,-,CASRLTGFDRPQHF,TGTGCCAGCAGGTTGACAGGTTTCGATCGGCCCCAGCATTTT
TRBJ2-1,TRBV18,TRBD1,few,CASSPTGYNEQFF,TGTGCCAGCTCACCGACAGGGTACAATGAGCAGTTCTTC
TRBJ1-5,TRBV15,TRBD1,-,CATSRTDRASQPQHF,TGTGCCACCAGCAGAACTGACAGGGCGAGTCAGCCCCAGCATTTT
TRBJ2-2,TRBV12-3/TRBV12-4,-,-,CASSFFRTGELFF,TGTGCCAGCAGTTTCTTTCGGACCGGGGAGCTGTTTTTT
TRBJ1-1,TRBV7-8,-,once,CASSLGQPGTEAFF,TGTGCCAGCAGCTTAGGACAGCCAGGGACTGAAGCTTTCTTT
TRBJ2-7,TRBV7-9,-,-,CASSLFGTPSPYEQYF,TGTGCCAGCAGCCTGTTCGGGACTCCCTCCCCCTACGAGCAGTACTTC
TRBJ2-7,TRBV5-4,-,-,CASSFEPGEQYF,TGTGCCAGCAGTTTCGAACCGGGAGAGCAGTACTTC
TRBJ2-6,TRBV27,TRBD2,-,CASSLGASGMGGANVLTF,TGTGCCAGCAGTTTAGGCGCTAGCGGGATGGGTGGGGCCAACGTCCTGACTTTC
TRBJ1-5,TRBV27,-,-,CASSLLGGDQPQHF,TGTGCCAGCAGTTTGTTGGGGGGGGATCAGCCCCAGCATTTT
TRBJ2-1,TRBV30,-,-,CAWTYGQVSYNEQFF,TGTGCCTGGACTTACGGTCAGGTCTCCTACAATGAGCAGTTCTTC
TRBJ1-6,TRBV13,TRBD1,-,CASSLGQDYNSPLHF,TGTGCCAGCAGCTTGGGACAGGACTATAATTCACCCCTCCACTTT
TRBJ1-1,TRBV4-3,TRBD1,-,CASSREQGKAFF,TGCGCCAGCAGCCGAGAACAGGGGAAAGCTTTCTTT
TRBJ2-1,TRBV6-5,TRBD2,-,CASRTIAGGRNEQFF,TGTGCCAGCAGGACGATAGCGGGAGGGAGGAATGAGCAGTTCTTC
TRBJ2-7,TRBV7-9,-,-,CASSTGTYEQYF,TGTGCCAGCAGCACAGGAACCTACGAGCAGTACTTC
TRBJ2-7,TRBV7-2,-,-,CASSFGRVTGEQYF,TGTGCCAGCAGCTTCGGTAGAGTAACGGGCGAGCAGTACTTC
TRBJ1-2,TRBV10-3,-,-,CAIRREEIGNYGYTF,TGTGCCATCAGGCGGGAGGAGATAGGGAACTATGGCTACACCTTC
TRBJ2-7,TRBV19,-,-,CASSIGVSSYEQYF,TGTGCCAGTAGTATCGGAGTTAGCTCCTACGAGCAGTACTTC
TRBJ2-3,TRBV19,-,-,CASSIKARLTDTQYF,TGTGCCAGTAGTATCAAAGCGCGCCTCACAGATACGCAGTATTTT
TRBJ1-5,TRBV12-3/TRBV12-4,TRBD1,-,CASSLTGYQPQHF,TGTGCCAGCAGCTTGACAGGGTATCAGCCCCAGCATTTT
TRBJ1-2,TRBV6-4,TRBD1,once,CASSDSWTGWDYGYTF,TGTGCCAGCAGTGACTCCTGGACAGGGTGGGACTATGGCTACACCTTC
TRBJ1-4,TRBV27,-,-,CASSFGSLGEKLFF,TGTGCCAGCAGTTTTGGGAGTTTGGGGGAAAAACTGTTTTTT
TRBJ2-1,TRBV9,-,-,CASSVGSPFSRDLNEQFF,TGTGCCAGCAGCGTAGGGTCCCCCTTTTCGCGGGACCTCAATGAGCAGTTCTTC